This T cell receptor beta chain was found in a study of shared clonotypes between healthy human individuals. Study in general: There were three CD4 naive, three CD4 memory, two CD8 naive and one CD8 memory plates per donor.

Data came from immunoSEQ multiplex PCR; TCRdb stores just in-frame clones and leaves some out. The sample includes approximately 2.1 million clones, 85% to 95% of them seen just once. Trimming pared 6 bases from V and 8 bases from J, leaving 22 bases between. Germline CDR1 and CDR2: MDHEN and SYDVKM. The length of the CDR3 is 16 residues. The chain is built from TRBV28 and TRBJ1-4; maybe TRBD1 (5 bases). Sequenced input: naive CD4+ T cells from PBMCs. Stated subset: CD45RA+ positively selected. The receptor was isolated from a man aged 18-30 years in good health. Some clones in this sample may be carry-over from other donors' samples. The CDR3 bases are TGTGCCAGCAGCCCCCCTTTGGGCAGGGAGAGGGAAAAACTGTTTTTT. It specifies CASSPPLGREREKLFF.